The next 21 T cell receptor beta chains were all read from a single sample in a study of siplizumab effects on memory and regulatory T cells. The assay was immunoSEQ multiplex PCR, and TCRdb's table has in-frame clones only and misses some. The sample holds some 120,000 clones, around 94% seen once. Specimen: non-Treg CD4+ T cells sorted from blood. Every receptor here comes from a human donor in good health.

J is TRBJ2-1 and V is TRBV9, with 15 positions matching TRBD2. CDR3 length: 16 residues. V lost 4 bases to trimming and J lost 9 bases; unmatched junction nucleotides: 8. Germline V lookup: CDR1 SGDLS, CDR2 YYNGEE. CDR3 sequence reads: CASSPWTSGGAGEQFF. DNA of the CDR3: TGTGCCAGCAGCCCGTGGACTAGCGGGGGGGCCGGTGAGCAGTTCTTC.

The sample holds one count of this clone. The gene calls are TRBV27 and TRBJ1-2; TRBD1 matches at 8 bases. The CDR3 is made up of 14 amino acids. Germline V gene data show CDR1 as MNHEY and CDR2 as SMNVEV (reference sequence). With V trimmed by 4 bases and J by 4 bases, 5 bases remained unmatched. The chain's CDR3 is CASSSADRAYGYTF. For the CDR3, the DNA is TGTGCCAGCAGTTCCGCGGACAGGGCCTATGGCTACACCTTC.

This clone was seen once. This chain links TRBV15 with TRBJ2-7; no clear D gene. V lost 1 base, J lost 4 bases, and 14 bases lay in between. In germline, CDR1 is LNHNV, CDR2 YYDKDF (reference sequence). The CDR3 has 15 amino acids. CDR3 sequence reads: CATSRGLLTGYEQYF. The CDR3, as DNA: TGTGCCACCAGCAGAGGCCTATTGACTGGTTACGAGCAGTACTTC. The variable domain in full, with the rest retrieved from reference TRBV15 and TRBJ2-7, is DAMVIQNPRYQVTQFGKPVTLSCSQTLNHNVMYWYQQKSSQAPKLLFHYYDKDFNNEADTPDNFQSRRPNTSFCFLDIRSPGLGDTAMYLCATSRGLLTGYEQYFGPGTRLTVT.

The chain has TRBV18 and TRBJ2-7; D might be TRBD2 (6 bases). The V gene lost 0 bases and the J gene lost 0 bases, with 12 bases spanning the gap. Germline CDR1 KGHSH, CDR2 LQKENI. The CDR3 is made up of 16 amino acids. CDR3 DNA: TGTGCCAGCTCACCACCGGGCGGGATCTTCTCCTACGAGCAGTACTTC. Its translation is CASSPPGGIFSYEQYF.

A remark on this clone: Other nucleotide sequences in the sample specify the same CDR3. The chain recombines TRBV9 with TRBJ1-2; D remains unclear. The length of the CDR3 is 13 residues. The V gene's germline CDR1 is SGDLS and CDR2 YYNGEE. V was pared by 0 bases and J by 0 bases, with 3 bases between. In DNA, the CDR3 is TGTGCCAGCAGCGTAGACTCTAACTATGGCTACACCTTC. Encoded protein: CASSVDSNYGYTF. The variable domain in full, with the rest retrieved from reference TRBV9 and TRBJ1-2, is DSGVTQTPKHLITATGQRVTLRCSPRSGDLSVYWYQQSLDQGLQFLIQYYNGEERAKGNILERFSAQQFPDLHSELNLSSLELGDSALYFCASSVDSNYGYTFGSGTRLTVV.

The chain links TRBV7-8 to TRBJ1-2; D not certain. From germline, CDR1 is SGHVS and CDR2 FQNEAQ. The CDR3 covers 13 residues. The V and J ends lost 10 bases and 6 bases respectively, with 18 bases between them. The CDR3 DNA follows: TGTGCCACCCGGGCACTCCCTGCGGATGGCTACACCTTC. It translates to CATRALPADGYTF.

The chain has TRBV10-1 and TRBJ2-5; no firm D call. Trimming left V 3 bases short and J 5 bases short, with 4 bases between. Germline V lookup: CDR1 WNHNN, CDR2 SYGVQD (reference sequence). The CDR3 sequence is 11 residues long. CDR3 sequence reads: CASSDGETQYF. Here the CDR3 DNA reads TGCGCCAGCAGTGATGGGGAGACCCAGTACTTC.

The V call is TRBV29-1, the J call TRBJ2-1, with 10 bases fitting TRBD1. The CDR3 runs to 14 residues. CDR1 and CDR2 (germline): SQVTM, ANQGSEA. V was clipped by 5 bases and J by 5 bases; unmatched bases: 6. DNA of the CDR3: TGCAGCGTTAAGGGACAGGGGCCGAACAATGAGCAGTTCTTC. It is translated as CSVKGQGPNNEQFF.

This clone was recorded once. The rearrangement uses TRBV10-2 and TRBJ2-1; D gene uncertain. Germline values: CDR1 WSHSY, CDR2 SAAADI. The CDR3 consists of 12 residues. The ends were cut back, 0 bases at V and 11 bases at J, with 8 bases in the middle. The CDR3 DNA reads TGCGCCAGCAGTGAGTCGAGACCAAAGCAGTTCTTC. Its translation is CASSESRPKQFF.

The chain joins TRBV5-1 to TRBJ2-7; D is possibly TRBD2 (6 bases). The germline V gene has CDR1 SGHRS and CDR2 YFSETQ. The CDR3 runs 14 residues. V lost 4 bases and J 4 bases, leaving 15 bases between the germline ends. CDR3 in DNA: TGCGCCAGCAGCGTGGAGGGCCCGAGGTACGAGCAGTACTTC. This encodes CASSVEGPRYEQYF.

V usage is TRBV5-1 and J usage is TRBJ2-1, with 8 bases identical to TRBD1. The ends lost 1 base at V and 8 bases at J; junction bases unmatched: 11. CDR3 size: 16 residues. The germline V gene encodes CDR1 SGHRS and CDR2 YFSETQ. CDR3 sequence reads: CASSLSGQGRTDEQFF. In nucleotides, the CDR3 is TGCGCCAGCAGCTTGTCAGGACAGGGAAGGACTGATGAGCAGTTCTTC.

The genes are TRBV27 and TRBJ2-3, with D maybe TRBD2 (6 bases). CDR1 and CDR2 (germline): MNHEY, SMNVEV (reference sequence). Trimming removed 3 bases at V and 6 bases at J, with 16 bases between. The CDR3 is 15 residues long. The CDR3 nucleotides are TGTGCCAGCAGTTTCTTCGGTGGAGGGTCCGATACGCAGTATTTT. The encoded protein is CASSFFGGGSDTQYF.

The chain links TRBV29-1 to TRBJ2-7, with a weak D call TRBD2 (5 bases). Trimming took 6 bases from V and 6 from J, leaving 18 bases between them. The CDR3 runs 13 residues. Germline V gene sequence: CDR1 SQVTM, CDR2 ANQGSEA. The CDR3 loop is CSVTEMRASEQYF. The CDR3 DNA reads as TGCAGCGTGACGGAAATGCGGGCCTCCGAGCAGTACTTC.

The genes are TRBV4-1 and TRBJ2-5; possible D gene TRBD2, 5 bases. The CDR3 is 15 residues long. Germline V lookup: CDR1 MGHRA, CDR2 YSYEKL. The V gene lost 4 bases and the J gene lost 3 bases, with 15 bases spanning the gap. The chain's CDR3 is CASSRATGIEETQYF. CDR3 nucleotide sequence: TGCGCCAGCAGCCGAGCAACGGGGATCGAAGAGACCCAGTACTTC.

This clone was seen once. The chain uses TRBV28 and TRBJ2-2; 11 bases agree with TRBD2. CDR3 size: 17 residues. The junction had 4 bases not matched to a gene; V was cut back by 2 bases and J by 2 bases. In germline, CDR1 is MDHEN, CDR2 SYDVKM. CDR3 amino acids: CASSLPLAGGNTGELFF. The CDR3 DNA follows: TGTGCCAGCAGTTTACCGCTAGCGGGAGGCAACACCGGGGAGCTGTTTTTT.

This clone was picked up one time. CDR3 nucleotide sequence: TGTGCCAGCAGCCGTAGATTAAAAGAGACCCAGTACTTC. This sequence encodes CASSRRLKETQYF. V gene TRBV5-6 combines with J gene TRBJ2-5; D not resolved. The ends were cut back, 4 bases at V and 3 bases at J, with 10 bases in the middle. This CDR3 is built from 13 residues. Looked up from germline, CDR1 is SGHDT and CDR2 is YYEEEE.

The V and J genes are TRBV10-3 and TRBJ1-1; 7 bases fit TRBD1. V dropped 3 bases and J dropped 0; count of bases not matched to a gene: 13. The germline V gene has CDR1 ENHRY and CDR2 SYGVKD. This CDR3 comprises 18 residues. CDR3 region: CAISDVQGSSLMNTEAFF. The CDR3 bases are TGTGCCATCAGTGACGTACAGGGGAGTTCTCTGATGAACACTGAAGCTTTCTTT.

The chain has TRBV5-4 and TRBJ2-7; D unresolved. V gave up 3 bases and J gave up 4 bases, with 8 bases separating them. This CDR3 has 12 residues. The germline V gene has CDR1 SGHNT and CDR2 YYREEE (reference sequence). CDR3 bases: TGTGCCAGCAGCTATGACCGGTACGAGCAGTACTTC. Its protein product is CASSYDRYEQYF.

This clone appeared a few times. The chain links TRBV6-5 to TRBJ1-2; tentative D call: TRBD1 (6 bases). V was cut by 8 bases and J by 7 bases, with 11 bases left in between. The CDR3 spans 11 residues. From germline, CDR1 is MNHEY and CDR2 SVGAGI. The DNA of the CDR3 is TGTGCCAGCTTTGGGGGCTCTGGCTACACCTTC. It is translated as CASFGGSGYTF.

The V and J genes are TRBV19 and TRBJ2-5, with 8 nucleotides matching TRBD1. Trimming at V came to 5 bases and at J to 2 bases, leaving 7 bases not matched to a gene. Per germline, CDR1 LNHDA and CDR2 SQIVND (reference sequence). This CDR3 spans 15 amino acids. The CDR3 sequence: CASSAPRTGQETQYF. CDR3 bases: TGTGCCAGTAGTGCCCCCCGGACAGGGCAAGAGACCCAGTACTTC.

This CDR3 reads CATSRAIAGGQETQYF. The DNA of the CDR3 is TGTGCCACCAGCAGAGCGATAGCGGGGGGACAAGAGACCCAGTACTTC. The chain uses TRBV15 and TRBJ2-5, with 10 bases fitting TRBD2. CDR3 length: 16 amino acids. CDR1 is LNHNV and CDR2 is YYDKDF in the germline V gene (reference sequence). V was pared by 1 base and J by 2 bases, with 4 bases of the junction left unmatched.